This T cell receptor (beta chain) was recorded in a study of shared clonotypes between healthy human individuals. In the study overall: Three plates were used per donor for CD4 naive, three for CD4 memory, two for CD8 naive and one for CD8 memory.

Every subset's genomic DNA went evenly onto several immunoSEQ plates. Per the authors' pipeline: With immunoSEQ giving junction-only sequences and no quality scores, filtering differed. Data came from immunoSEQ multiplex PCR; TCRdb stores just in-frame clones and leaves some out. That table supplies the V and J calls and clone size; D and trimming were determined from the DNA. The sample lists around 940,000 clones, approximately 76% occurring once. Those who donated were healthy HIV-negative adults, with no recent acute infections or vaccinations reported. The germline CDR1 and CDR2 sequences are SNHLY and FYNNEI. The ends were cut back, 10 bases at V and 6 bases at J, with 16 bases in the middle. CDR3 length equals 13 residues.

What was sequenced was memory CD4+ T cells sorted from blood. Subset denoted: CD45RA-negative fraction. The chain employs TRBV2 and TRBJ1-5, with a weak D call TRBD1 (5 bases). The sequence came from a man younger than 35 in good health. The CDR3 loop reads CANSVGEGQPQHF. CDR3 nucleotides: TGTGCCAACTCCGTGGGGGAGGGTCAGCCCCAGCATTTT.